This T cell receptor (beta chain) came from a study of T-cell reconstitution after alpha-beta-depleted transplantation in children. Study results and limitations: T cells produced anew were the main source of T-cell counts and diversity one year after transplant. There were reportedly several hundred expanded graft clones from which alpha-beta T cells came about two months after transplant. Elevated TCRbeta diversity at day 60 was traced, in some patients, to surviving recipient T cells and thymic progenitors.

The germline V gene has CDR1 LGHDT and CDR2 YNNKEL (reference sequence). There are 16 residues in the CDR3. V was clipped by 0 bases and J by 0 bases; unmatched bases: 5. On this clonotype: Its antigen remains unknown.

Construction of the TCRbeta library involved unique molecular identifiers. TCRdb passed the PCR reads through MiXCR, listing each CDR3 protein once. Of some 290,000 distinct CDR3 sequences in the sample, approximately 20% were seen once. The source was PBMCs, mostly from graft donor cells, collected 180 days after TCRalphabeta/CD19-depleted stem cell transplant. This chain joins TRBV3-1 and TRBJ2-7; 7 nucleotides agree with TRBD1. The clonotype comes from a male patient between 10 and 17 years old who had a stem cell transplant for acute lymphoblastic leukemia, so the T cells may come from the graft donor. The CDR3 here is CASSQDKRQGSYEQYF. DNA for the CDR3: TGTGCCAGCAGCCAAGATAAGAGACAGGGCTCCTACGAGCAGTACTTC.